This TCR beta chain was recorded in a study of post-analysis software for immune sequencing data. Study in general: The study covered relapsing-remitting, secondary progressive and progressive-relapsing courses of multiple sclerosis. Findings and caveats of the study: With F measure, samples from one preparation batch clustered together strongly. About 5 TRBV segments occurring more often in patients than controls included TRBV5-6, TRBV5-1 and TRBV20-1. People with multiple sclerosis had a significantly lower normalized Chao1 diversity than controls did.

Researchers reported that TCR beta cDNA libraries carried unique molecular identifiers. The authors obtained some 500,000 cDNA molecules from roughly 1 to 10 million T cells. TCRdb re-analysed the PCR reads in MiXCR, keeping a single row per CDR3 protein. There are about 810,000 distinct CDR3 sequences in the sample; about 57% occur only once, and approximately 4.4% lies in the top ten. The CDR3 contains 12 residues. V dropped 0 bases and J dropped 9 bases, with 9 bases sitting between them. Germline V lookup: CDR1 LNHNV, CDR2 YYDKDF (reference sequence). Concerning this clonotype: The antigen is undetermined.

The TCR was taken from a girl aged 5 to 17 with multiple sclerosis. The sample comprised blood. The chain recombines TRBV15 with TRBJ2-7, with a tentative D call TRBD1 (5 bases). The CDR3 coding sequence is TGTGCCACCAGCAGAGACAGGGTCGGGCAGTACTTC. Translating gives CATSRDRVGQYF.